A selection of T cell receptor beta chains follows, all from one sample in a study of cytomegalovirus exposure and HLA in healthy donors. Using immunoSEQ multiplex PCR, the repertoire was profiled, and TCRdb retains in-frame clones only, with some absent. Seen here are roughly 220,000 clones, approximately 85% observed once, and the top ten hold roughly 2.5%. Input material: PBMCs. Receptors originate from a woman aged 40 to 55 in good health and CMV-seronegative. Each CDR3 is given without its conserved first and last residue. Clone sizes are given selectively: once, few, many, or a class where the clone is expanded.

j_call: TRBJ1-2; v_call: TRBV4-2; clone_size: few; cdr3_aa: ASSQTGGFYGYT
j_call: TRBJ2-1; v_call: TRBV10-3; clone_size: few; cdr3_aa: AISETSGSIYNEQF
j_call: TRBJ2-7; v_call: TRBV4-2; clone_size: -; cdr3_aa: ASSQTGTGAHEQY
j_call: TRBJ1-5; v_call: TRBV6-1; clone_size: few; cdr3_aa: ASRTGFNQPQH
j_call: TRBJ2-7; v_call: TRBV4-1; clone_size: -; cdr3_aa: ASSSGDYEQY
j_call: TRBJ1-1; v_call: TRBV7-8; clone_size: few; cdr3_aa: ASSLGGLTGEAF
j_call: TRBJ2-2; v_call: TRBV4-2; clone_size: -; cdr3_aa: ASSQDPGRSTGELF
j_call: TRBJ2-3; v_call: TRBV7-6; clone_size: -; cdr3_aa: ASSLTVAGVPDTQY
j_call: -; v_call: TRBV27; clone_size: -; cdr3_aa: ASSLQSGTGTYEQY
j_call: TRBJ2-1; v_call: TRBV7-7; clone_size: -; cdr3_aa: ASSLGGDQSYNEQF
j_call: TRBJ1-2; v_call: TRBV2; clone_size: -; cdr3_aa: ASSYGTGLYGYT
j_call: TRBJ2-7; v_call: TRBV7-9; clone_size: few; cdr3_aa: ASSKRGQGVVYEQY
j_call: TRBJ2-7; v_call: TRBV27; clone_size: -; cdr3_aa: ASTRGREQY
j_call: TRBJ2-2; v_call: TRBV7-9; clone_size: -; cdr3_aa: ASSLEPVDTGELF
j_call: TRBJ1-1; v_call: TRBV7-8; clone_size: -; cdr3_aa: ASSPTGTGGVTEAF
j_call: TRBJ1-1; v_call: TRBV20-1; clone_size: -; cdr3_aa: SAREISEAF
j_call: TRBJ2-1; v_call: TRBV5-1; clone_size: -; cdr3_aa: ASSFGGGPNNEQF
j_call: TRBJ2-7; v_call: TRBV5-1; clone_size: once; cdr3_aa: ASSLVQGDYEQY
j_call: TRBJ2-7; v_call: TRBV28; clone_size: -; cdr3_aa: ASSSPRQGSYEQY
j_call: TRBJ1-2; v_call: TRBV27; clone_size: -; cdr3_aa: ASSYSGDLYGYT
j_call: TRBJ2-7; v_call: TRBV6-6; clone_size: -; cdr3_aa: ASSMSSYEQY
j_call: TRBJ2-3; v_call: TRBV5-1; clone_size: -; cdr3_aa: ASTVSGGSTDTQY
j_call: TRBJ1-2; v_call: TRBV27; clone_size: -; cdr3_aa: ASSSYATGAVTNYGYT
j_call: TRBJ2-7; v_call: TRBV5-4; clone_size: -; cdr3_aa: ASSLVGAGSYEQY
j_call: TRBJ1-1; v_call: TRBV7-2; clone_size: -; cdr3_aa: ASSFAGGNTEAF
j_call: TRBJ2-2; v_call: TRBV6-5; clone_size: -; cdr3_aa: ASSFDSGPRELF
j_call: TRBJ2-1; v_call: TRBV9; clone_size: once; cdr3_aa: ASSVGTGSSNEQF
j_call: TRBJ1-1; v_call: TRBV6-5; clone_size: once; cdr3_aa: ASRAELENTEAF
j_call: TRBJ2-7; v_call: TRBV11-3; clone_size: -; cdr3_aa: ASSSHSRDEQY
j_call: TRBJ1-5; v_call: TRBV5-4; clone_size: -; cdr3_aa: ASRWTGPQPQH
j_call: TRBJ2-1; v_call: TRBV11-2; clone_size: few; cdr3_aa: ASSPRALAGGLTNEQF
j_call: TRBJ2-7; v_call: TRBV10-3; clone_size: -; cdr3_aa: AISEFQGASYEQY
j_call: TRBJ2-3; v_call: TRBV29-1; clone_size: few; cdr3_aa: SVESFPLAADTQY
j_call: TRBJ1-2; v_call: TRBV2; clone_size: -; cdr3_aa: ASSRAGNDYGYT
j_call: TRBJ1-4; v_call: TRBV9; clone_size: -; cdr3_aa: ASSVSPRTNNEKLF
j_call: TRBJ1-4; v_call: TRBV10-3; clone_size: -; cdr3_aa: AIGNQGVGEKLF
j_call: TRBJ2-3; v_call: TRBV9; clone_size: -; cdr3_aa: ASSAPYSGLATDTQY
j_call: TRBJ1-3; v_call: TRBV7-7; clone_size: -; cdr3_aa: ASSLNRVPGNTIY
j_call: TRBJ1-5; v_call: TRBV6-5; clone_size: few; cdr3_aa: ASSRTGLNQPQH
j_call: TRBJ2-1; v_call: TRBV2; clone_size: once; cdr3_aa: ASIRAGVGEQF
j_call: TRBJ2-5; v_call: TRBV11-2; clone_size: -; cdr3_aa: ASSLGSQIPGETQY
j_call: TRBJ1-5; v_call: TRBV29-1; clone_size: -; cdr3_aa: SVEEGTGGSQPQH
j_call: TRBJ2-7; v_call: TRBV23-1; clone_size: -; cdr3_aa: ASSDSDPLEQY
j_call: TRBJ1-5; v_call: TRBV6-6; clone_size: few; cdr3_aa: ASSSGGLAGYQPQH
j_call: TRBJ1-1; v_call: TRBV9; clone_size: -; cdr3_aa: ASSVDRHTEAF
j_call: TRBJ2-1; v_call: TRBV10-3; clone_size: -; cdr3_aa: AISVYSGSYNEQF
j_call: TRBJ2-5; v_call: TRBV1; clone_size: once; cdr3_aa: TSSQENPVRETQY
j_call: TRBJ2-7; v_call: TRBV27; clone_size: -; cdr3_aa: ASSLWDRGIAGGSYEQY
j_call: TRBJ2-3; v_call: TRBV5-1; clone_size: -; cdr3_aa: ASSLVGGSPRVPNTQY
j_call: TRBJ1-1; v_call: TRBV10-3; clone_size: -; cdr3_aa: AISGGQGMAEAF